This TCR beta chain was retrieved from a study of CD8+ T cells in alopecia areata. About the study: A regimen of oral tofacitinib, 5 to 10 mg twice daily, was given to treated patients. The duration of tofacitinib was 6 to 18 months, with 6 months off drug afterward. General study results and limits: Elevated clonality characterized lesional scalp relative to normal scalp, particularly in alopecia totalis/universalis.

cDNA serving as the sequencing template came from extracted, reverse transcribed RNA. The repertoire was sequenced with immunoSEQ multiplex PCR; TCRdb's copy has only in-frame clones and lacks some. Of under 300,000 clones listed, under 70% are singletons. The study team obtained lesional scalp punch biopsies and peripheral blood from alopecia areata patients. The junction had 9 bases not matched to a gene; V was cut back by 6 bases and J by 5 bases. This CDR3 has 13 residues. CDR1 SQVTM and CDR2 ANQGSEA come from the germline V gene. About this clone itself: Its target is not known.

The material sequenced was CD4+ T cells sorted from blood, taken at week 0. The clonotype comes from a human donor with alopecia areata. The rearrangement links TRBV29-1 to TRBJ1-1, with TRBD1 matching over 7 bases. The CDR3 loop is CSVQGGGQTEAFF. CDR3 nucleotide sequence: TGCAGCGTCCAGGGGGGAGGACAGACTGAAGCTTTCTTT. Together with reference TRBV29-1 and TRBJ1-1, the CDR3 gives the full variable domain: SAVISQKPSRDICQRGTSLTIQCQVDSQVTMMFWYRQQPGQSLTLIATANQGSEATYESGFVIDKFPISRPNLTFSTLTVSNMSPEDSSIYLCSVQGGGQTEAFFGQGTRLTVV.